The rows below give T cell receptor beta chains drawn from one sample of a study of technical replicates of blood from a few donors. The table came from immunoSEQ multiplex PCR; TCRdb's copy has only in-frame clones and leaves some out. Among about 95,000 clones listed, 95% were seen once. The sequencing input was T cells isolated from PBMCs. The receptor set was obtained from a human donor in good health. CDR3s include the opening cysteine and the closing phenylalanine or tryptophan. The D gene is left open where the match is weak. Some rows mark clone size as missing; the rest say once, few, many or name a class of expanded clone.

len	v_gene	abundance	j_gene	d_gene	CDR3aa	CDR3nt
15	TRBV7-3	once	TRBJ2-1	-	CASSLLNGRGEEQFF	TGTGCCAGCAGCTTACTAAACGGGAGAGGGGAAGAGCAGTTCTTC
12	TRBV10-1	-	TRBJ2-5	-	CASSLDGEVQYF	TGCGCCAGCAGCCTGGACGGGGAGGTACAGTACTTC
15	TRBV7-2	-	TRBJ2-7	TRBD2	CASSLVAGGAYEQYF	TGTGCCAGCAGCTTAGTCGCGGGGGGCGCCTACGAGCAGTACTTC
13	TRBV10-3	-	TRBJ2-7	-	CAISQGLTYEQYF	TGTGCCATCAGTCAGGGACTCACCTACGAGCAGTACTTC
13	TRBV10-1	once	TRBJ2-3	-	CASSEQGTDTQYF	TGCGCCAGCAGTGAACAGGGTACAGATACGCAGTATTTT
11	TRBV29-1	-	TRBJ2-5	TRBD1	CSVEAKNRGYF	TGCAGCGTTGAAGCTAAAAACAGGGGGTACTTC
15	TRBV19	once	TRBJ1-4	TRBD1	CASSLDREGNEKLFF	TGTGCCAGTAGTCTAGACAGGGAAGGTAATGAAAAACTGTTTTTT
13	TRBV19	-	TRBJ2-7	TRBD2	CASSIAGGYEQYF	TGTGCCAGTAGTATAGCGGGGGGCTACGAGCAGTACTTC
14	TRBV7-9	-	TRBJ2-5	TRBD2	CASSHTPGGETQYF	TGTGCCAGCAGCCATACCCCGGGAGGAGAGACCCAGTACTTC
14	TRBV18	-	TRBJ2-1	-	CASSPFDSDNEQFF	TGTGCCAGCTCACCCTTCGACTCCGACAATGAGCAGTTCTTC
15	TRBV11-2	-	TRBJ1-2	-	CASSLAAGTHYGYTF	TGTGCCAGCAGCTTAGCAGCAGGTACCCACTATGGCTACACCTTC
14	TRBV9	-	TRBJ2-1	TRBD1	CASTPATGVNEQFF	TGTGCCAGCACCCCCGCGACAGGGGTCAATGAGCAGTTCTTC
16	TRBV6-6	-	TRBJ1-4	TRBD1	CASSVQGVATNEKLFF	TGTGCCAGCAGTGTACAGGGGGTGGCAACTAATGAAAAACTGTTTTTT
12	TRBV7-3	-	TRBJ2-3	-	CASSLGTDTQYF	TGTGCCAGCAGCCTAGGCACAGATACGCAGTATTTT
12	TRBV2	-	TRBJ1-2	-	CARARLGYGYTF	TGTGCCAGGGCGAGACTGGGCTATGGCTACACCTTC
16	TRBV7-9	-	TRBJ2-1	TRBD2	CASSLVAGGSYNEQFF	TGTGCCAGCAGCTTAGTAGCGGGGGGCTCCTACAATGAGCAGTTCTTC
16	TRBV18	-	TRBJ2-7	-	CASSHSRNSMRIEQYF	TGTGCCAGCTCACATAGCCGGAATAGTATGAGGATCGAGCAGTACTTC
14	TRBV5-4	-	TRBJ2-1	-	CASSFVSSDNEQFF	TGTGCCAGCAGCTTTGTGAGTTCGGACAATGAGCAGTTCTTC
18	TRBV21-1	-	TRBJ1-2	-	CASSIEIAMDRRELGYTF	TGTGCCAGCAGCATCGAAATTGCTATGGACAGGCGAGAGCTTGGCTACACCTTC
14	TRBV7-9	-	TRBJ2-7	TRBD1	CASSRDRAPYEQYF	TGTGCCAGCAGCCGAGACAGGGCCCCCTACGAGCAGTACTTC
15	TRBV6-5	-	TRBJ1-4	TRBD1	CASSTLQGADEKLFF	TGTGCCAGCTCAACCCTCCAGGGGGCAGATGAAAAACTGTTTTTT
13	TRBV7-6	-	TRBJ1-1	TRBD1	CASSYGTGTEAFF	TGTGCCAGCAGCTACGGGACAGGGACTGAAGCTTTCTTT
12	TRBV6-1	-	TRBJ1-3	-	CASIYSGNTIYF	TGTGCCAGCATCTACTCTGGAAACACCATATATTTT
14	TRBV5-4	-	TRBJ2-7	TRBD1	CASCRDRGDYEQYF	TGTGCCAGCTGTCGGGACAGAGGTGACTACGAGCAGTACTTC
11	TRBV6-5	-	TRBJ2-5	-	CASSFEGTQYF	TGTGCCAGCAGTTTTGAGGGGACCCAGTACTTC
14	TRBV9	-	TRBJ2-2	TRBD2	CASSSGGGTGELFF	TGTGCCAGCAGCTCTGGGGGGGGCACCGGGGAGCTGTTTTTT
15	TRBV4-2	-	TRBJ2-2	-	CASSQAGMSPGELFF	TGTGCCAGCAGCCAAGCAGGGATGAGCCCCGGGGAGCTGTTTTTT
15	TRBV12-2	-	TRBJ1-2	-	CASRLGWQGDYGYTF	TGTGCAAGTCGCTTAGGCTGGCAGGGGGACTATGGCTACACCTTC
13	TRBV6-5	-	TRBJ1-2	TRBD1	CASSSGTGIGYTF	TGTGCCAGCAGTTCCGGGACAGGGATAGGCTACACCTTC
16	TRBV27	-	TRBJ2-7	-	CASSLIWQGPSFEQYF	TGTGCCAGCAGTTTGATTTGGCAGGGGCCATCGTTCGAGCAGTACTTC
15	TRBV7-2	-	TRBJ1-5	-	CASSLATQGYQPQHF	TGTGCCAGCAGCTTAGCTACCCAGGGTTATCAGCCCCAGCATTTT
14	TRBV5-1	-	TRBJ2-7	-	CASSPADRAYEQYF	TGCGCCAGCAGCCCCGCGGACAGAGCCTACGAGCAGTACTTC
16	TRBV7-3	-	TRBJ1-1	-	CASSLADYEGSTEAFF	TGTGCCAGCAGCTTAGCGGACTATGAGGGGAGCACTGAAGCTTTCTTT
14	TRBV5-5	-	TRBJ2-5	TRBD1	CASSSRGSQETQYF	TGTGCCAGCAGCTCCAGGGGGAGTCAAGAGACCCAGTACTTC
14	TRBV10-3	-	TRBJ2-5	-	CAISFSGGEETQYF	TGTGCCATCAGTTTCAGCGGAGGGGAAGAGACCCAGTACTTC
15	TRBV5-1	-	TRBJ1-4	-	CASSLRGSTNEKLFF	TGCGCCAGCAGCTTAAGGGGTTCAACTAATGAAAAACTGTTTTTT
14	TRBV15	-	TRBJ1-5	-	CATSPRGGPGPQHF	TGTGCCACCAGCCCACGGGGGGGTCCGGGGCCCCAGCATTTT
15	TRBV28	once	TRBJ2-7	TRBD1	CASSYPGQGRDEQYF	TGTGCCAGCAGCTACCCGGGACAGGGTAGGGACGAGCAGTACTTC
15	TRBV11-2	-	TRBJ1-4	-	CASSPYDSQNEKLFF	TGTGCCAGCAGTCCCTATGACAGCCAAAATGAAAAACTGTTTTTT
17	TRBV4-1	-	TRBJ1-2	TRBD1	CASSLQVVGGAVFGYTF	TGCGCCAGCAGCCTCCAAGTGGTAGGGGGCGCGGTTTTTGGCTACACCTTC
16	TRBV7-3	once	TRBJ1-2	-	CASSGTDRGMYYGYTF	TGTGCCAGCAGCGGGACGGACAGAGGGATGTACTATGGCTACACCTTC
18	TRBV7-3	-	TRBJ2-1	-	CASSPHPLAGPSYNEQFF	TGTGCCAGCAGCCCCCACCCTCTGGCGGGACCCTCCTACAATGAGCAGTTCTTC
14	TRBV7-9	-	TRBJ2-2	-	CASSLEGVAGELFF	TGTGCCAGCAGCTTAGAAGGGGTAGCCGGGGAGCTGTTTTTT
13	TRBV18	-	TRBJ2-7	-	CASSPVRGDEQYF	TGTGCCAGCTCACCGGTCAGGGGCGACGAGCAGTACTTC
15	TRBV6-1	-	TRBJ2-3	TRBD1	CASSTRTGNTDTQYF	TGTGCCAGCAGTACTAGGACAGGGAACACAGATACGCAGTATTTT
15	TRBV6-1	-	TRBJ2-1	-	CASSERISAYNEQFF	TGTGCCAGCAGTGAAAGGATTAGCGCATACAATGAGCAGTTCTTC
13	TRBV5-1	-	TRBJ2-5	-	CASSLYDRETQYF	TGCGCCAGCAGCTTGTATGACAGAGAGACCCAGTACTTC
13	TRBV11-2	-	TRBJ2-7	-	CASSPSRAHEQYF	TGTGCCAGCAGCCCTTCCAGGGCCCACGAGCAGTACTTC
15	TRBV14	-	TRBJ1-4	-	CASSPLQGGSEKLFF	TGTGCCAGCAGCCCCCTACAGGGAGGGTCTGAAAAACTGTTTTTT
13	TRBV14	-	TRBJ2-1	TRBD2	CASSQSTGGEEFF	TGTGCCAGCAGCCAGAGTACGGGAGGGGAGGAGTTCTTC
14	TRBV6-1	-	TRBJ2-3	TRBD2	CASRETISSGIQYF	TGTGCCAGCAGGGAAACAATTTCTAGCGGGATACAGTATTTT
14	TRBV19	-	TRBJ2-7	-	CASSIEAASYEQYF	TGTGCCAGTAGTATCGAAGCTGCTAGCTACGAGCAGTACTTC